This T cell receptor (beta chain) was captured in a study of CD8 T cells in ankylosing spondylitis. General study results and limits: Researchers report that disease-linked clones proved CD8+ and relatively rare in peripheral blood. Seemingly characteristic of ankylosing spondylitis blood was a TCR beta motif consisting of eight highly homologous variants. In ankylosing spondylitis patients, matched synovial fluid reportedly showed significant enrichment of disease-linked clones.

As to this clonotype: Its target is unknown.

TCRdb reprocessed the 5' RACE reads via MiXCR and lists one record per CDR3 protein. Among under 250,000 distinct CDR3 sequences listed, roughly 32% were seen once. V shed 5 bases and J shed 7 bases, with 12 bases lying between them. The CDR3 consists of 13 residues. Germline V gene lookup returns CDR1 MNHNS and CDR2 SASEGT. The rearrangement uses TRBV6-1 and TRBJ2-1; D remains unclear. The sample taken for sequencing was blood, either unsorted or a sorted T cell fraction (not recorded which). This sequence originates from a male donor with ankylosing spondylitis or in good health (not recorded which). The CDR3 DNA is TGTGCCAGCAGTAGGAACACCGAGAATGAGCAGTTCTTC. The encoded protein is CASSRNTENEQFF.